These 32 T cell receptor beta chains came from one sample sequenced in a study of PD-1 blockade in mismatch repair-deficient tumors. Assay: immunoSEQ multiplex PCR; the TCRdb copy retains only in-frame clones and omits some. The profile shows 77,000 or so clones, 80% to 90% of them singletons. This specimen consisted of peripheral blood, obtained 44 weeks after starting pembrolizumab. These receptor sequences come from an adult with mismatch repair-deficient cancer.

This chain links TRBV14 with TRBJ2-1; 10 bases line up with TRBD2. Germline V gene data show CDR1 as SGHDN and CDR2 as FVKESK. J lost 7 bases, V lost 4 bases, and 7 bases had no gene match. The CDR3 has 15 amino acids. CDR3 protein: CASSLSGRAGNEQFF. CDR3 nucleotides: TGTGCCAGCAGCCTAAGCGGGAGGGCTGGGAATGAGCAGTTCTTC.

This clone was observed a single time. V is TRBV20-1 and J is TRBJ2-7; D not resolved. The V gene lost 3 bases and the J gene lost 4 bases, with 7 bases spanning the gap. CDR1 DFQATT and CDR2 SNEGSKA come from the germline V gene (reference sequence). CDR3 size: 11 residues. This CDR3 is CSARDGYEQYF. CDR3 nucleotide sequence: TGCAGTGCTAGGGACGGGTACGAGCAGTACTTC.

V gene TRBV9 combines with J gene TRBJ2-7; 11 positions match TRBD1. Germline-derived CDR1 and CDR2 are SGDLS and YYNGEE. V lost 2 bases to trimming and J lost 3 bases; unmatched junction nucleotides: 4. There are 15 residues in the CDR3. Here the CDR3 DNA reads TGTGCCAGCAGCGTCTCCGGGACAGGGGGCTACGAGCAGTACTTC. Its protein is CASSVSGTGGYEQYF.

The rearrangement joins TRBV7-3 to TRBJ1-2, with D perhaps TRBD1 (6 bases). CDR1 and CDR2 from the germline V gene are SGHTA and FQGTGA. The V end was cut by 6 bases, the J end by 3 bases, with 17 bases between. The CDR3 length is 15 residues. CDR3 coding DNA: TGTGCCAGCAGTTTCGGAGGGGGGAGCCACTATGGCTACACCTTC. Protein product: CASSFGGGSHYGYTF.

This clone showed up just once. V usage is TRBV7-3 and J usage is TRBJ2-7; D not resolved. The CDR3 length is 13 residues. V was trimmed by 8 bases and J by 0 bases, leaving 11 bases between them. Germline V lookup: CDR1 SGHTA, CDR2 FQGTGA. CDR3 region: CASGKSSSYEQYF. The CDR3 DNA reads as TGTGCCAGCGGGAAGAGTAGCTCCTACGAGCAGTACTTC. Full variable domain (rest looked up from reference TRBV7-3 and TRBJ2-7): GAGVSQTPSNKVTEKGKYVELRCDPISGHTALYWYRQSLGQGPEFLIYFQGTGAADDSGLPNDRFFAVRPEGSVSTLKIQRTERGDSAVYLCASGKSSSYEQYFGPGTRLTVT.

This clone was picked up a small number of times. The chain employs TRBV7-6 and TRBJ1-3, with D uncertain. In germline, CDR1 is SGHVS, CDR2 FNYEAQ. This CDR3 spans 12 amino acids. The V end lost 8 bases, the J end lost 0 bases, and 5 bases lay between the germline ends. The CDR3, as DNA: TGTGCCAGCGGGAGCTCTGGAAACACCATATATTTT. This encodes CASGSSGNTIYF.

The genes are TRBV7-2 and TRBJ2-3; TRBD1 might be the D (7 bases). This CDR3 spans 17 amino acids. Trimming took 1 base from V and 5 from J, leaving 19 bases between them. The germline CDR1 and CDR2 sequences are SGHTA and FQGNSA. The CDR3 DNA is TGTGCCAGCAGCTTAGTTGGAGGGGGCGACACGGGAGATACGCAGTATTTT. Amino acids: CASSLVGGGDTGDTQYF.

This sequence joins TRBV6-1 and TRBJ2-4, with no clear D. Germline CDR1 reads MNHNS; CDR2 reads SASEGT. V lost 2 bases and J 0 bases, leaving 5 bases between the germline ends. This CDR3 has 14 residues. CDR3 sequence: CASSEYQAKNIQYF. The DNA for the CDR3 is TGTGCCAGCAGTGAATACCAAGCCAAAAACATTCAGTACTTC.

The sample holds a few counts of this clone. The chain joins TRBV19 to TRBJ2-7; 11 nucleotides line up with TRBD2. The CDR3 sequence is 14 residues long. With 3 bases clipped from V and 4 bases from J, the junction kept 2 bases outside the gene matches. Per germline, CDR1 LNHDA and CDR2 SQIVND (reference sequence). CDR3 region: CASSMGLAVYEQYF. As DNA, the CDR3 is TGTGCCAGTAGTATGGGACTAGCGGTGTACGAGCAGTACTTC.

The CDR3 here is CASSSFGSSYNEQFF. The CDR3 DNA reads TGTGCCAGCAGCTCTTTCGGGAGCTCCTACAATGAGCAGTTCTTC. The chain combines TRBV7-9 with TRBJ2-1; tentatively, D is TRBD2 (6 bases). V dropped 4 bases and J dropped 0 bases, with 10 bases sitting between them. This CDR3 comprises 15 residues. In germline, CDR1 is SEHNR, CDR2 FQNEAQ (reference sequence).

The V gene is TRBV6-6, the J gene TRBJ1-1; 7 nucleotides agree with TRBD1. Germline V gene lookup returns CDR1 MNHNY and CDR2 SVGAGI (reference sequence). The CDR3 is 12 residues long. V was clipped by 7 bases and J by 12 bases; unmatched bases: 11. The CDR3 DNA reads TGTGCCAGCACTCCCGAGGGGGCGGGGACTTTCTTT. Translated, it gives CASTPEGAGTFF.

The rearrangement uses TRBV5-1 and TRBJ1-1, with D tentatively TRBD1 (5 bases). Germline CDR1 reads SGHRS; CDR2 reads YFSETQ. This CDR3 has 15 amino acids. Between the trimmed V and J ends, which lost 6 bases and 1 base, there was a span of 16 bases. For the CDR3, the DNA is TGCGCCAGCATCCCGGGAGACAGACAGAACACTGAAGCTTTCTTT. It translates to CASIPGDRQNTEAFF.

The chain uses TRBV5-1 and TRBJ2-3; D is ambiguous. The germline V gene has CDR1 SGHRS and CDR2 YFSETQ. This CDR3 region has 15 residues. V was cut by 0 bases and J by 1 base, with 9 bases left in between. As DNA, the CDR3 is TGCGCCAGCAGCTTGGGGCGGCTCGGCACAGATACGCAGTATTTT. Its translation is CASSLGRLGTDTQYF.

CDR3 nucleotides: TGTGCCAGCAGTTTCCAGCAGAACACCGGGGAGCTGTTTTTT. This codes for CASSFQQNTGELFF. The V call is TRBV27, the J call TRBJ2-2; D uncertain. This CDR3 is built from 14 residues. Per the germline V gene, CDR1 is MNHEY and CDR2 is SMNVEV (reference sequence). V was trimmed by 3 bases and J by 1 base, leaving 6 bases between them.

Written as DNA, the CDR3 is TGTGCCAGTAACCAGGGCGGGGGTCCTTACGAGCAGTACTTC. Translation gives CASNQGGGPYEQYF. The chain is built from TRBV19 and TRBJ2-7, with 7 bases aligning to TRBD2. Germline V gene data show CDR1 as LNHDA and CDR2 as SQIVND (reference sequence). With 7 bases clipped from V and 4 bases from J, the junction kept 10 bases outside the gene matches. The CDR3 runs to 14 residues.

V and J are TRBV7-9 and TRBJ2-2; 14 bases map to TRBD2. This CDR3 is built from 18 residues. V lost 5 bases to trimming and J lost 4 bases; unmatched junction nucleotides: 9. Germline values: CDR1 SEHNR, CDR2 FQNEAQ (reference sequence). The CDR3 nucleotides are TGTGCCAGCAGCCCCCCGGGACTAGCGGGAGTGGCCACCGGGGAGCTGTTTTTT. Translated, it gives CASSPPGLAGVATGELFF.

The V call is TRBV29-1, the J call TRBJ2-7; D might be TRBD1 or TRBD2, each matching 5 bases. Germline CDR1 SQVTM, CDR2 ANQGSEA. V was shortened by 7 bases and J by 5 bases, with 21 bases between the two germline ends. The CDR3 contains 14 residues. Here the CDR3 DNA reads TGCAGCGCCTCTGTCGGGACCGGGGTGGACGAGCAGTACTTC. Its translation is CSASVGTGVDEQYF.

V gene TRBV7-6 combines with J gene TRBJ2-7; 11 nucleotides align to TRBD2. The CDR3 has 15 amino acids. From germline, CDR1 is SGHVS and CDR2 FNYEAQ. The J segment lost 3 bases and the V segment lost 5 bases, leaving 6 bases of the junction unmatched. CDR3 residues: CASSPGLAAFYEQYF. The DNA for the CDR3 is TGTGCCAGCAGCCCGGGACTAGCGGCCTTCTACGAGCAGTACTTC.

CDR3 sequence (DNA): TGTGCCAGCAGCGTGGGTGTGGCAGGACAAGAGACCCAGTACTTC. Translated, it gives CASSVGVAGQETQYF. This chain joins TRBV9 and TRBJ2-5; D remains ambiguous. Germline V gives CDR1 SGDLS, CDR2 YYNGEE. V gave up 2 bases and J gave up 2 bases, with 13 bases separating them. The CDR3 runs to 15 residues.

The V gene is TRBV6-1, the J gene TRBJ1-3, with D unclear. Germline loops: CDR1 MNHNS, CDR2 SASEGT. The length of the CDR3 is 16 residues. The V end was cut by 4 bases, the J end by 1 base, with 14 bases between. The CDR3 loop is CASSAVWTESGNTIYF. For the CDR3, the DNA is TGTGCCAGCAGTGCCGTCTGGACGGAATCTGGAAACACCATATATTTT.

CDR3 loop: CASRTSGNEQYF. Here the CDR3 DNA reads TGTGCCAGTAGAACCTCCGGGAACGAGCAGTACTTC. This sequence joins TRBV19 and TRBJ2-7, with a possible D match to TRBD2 (5 bases). Between the trimmed V and J ends, which lost 6 bases and 5 bases, there was a span of 11 bases. Germline V gene sequence: CDR1 LNHDA, CDR2 SQIVND (reference sequence). The CDR3 has 12 residues.

J is TRBJ1-5 and V is TRBV4-1; 7 positions match TRBD1. CDR3 length: 16 amino acids. From germline, CDR1 is MGHRA and CDR2 YSYEKL. The V gene end was trimmed by 2 bases and the J gene end by 0 bases; junction bases not matched to a gene: 4. The CDR3 protein is CASSQLGTDSNQPQHF. The DNA for the CDR3 is TGCGCCAGCAGCCAACTAGGGACAGATAGCAATCAGCCCCAGCATTTT.

This clone turned up a few times. The gene calls are TRBV4-3 and TRBJ2-2; 8 bases are a match to TRBD2. CDR3 length: 16 amino acids. From germline, CDR1 is LGHNA and CDR2 YSLEER. Trimming cost V 1 base and J 6 bases; bases outside gene matches: 7. Written as DNA, the CDR3 is TGCGCCAGCAGCCAAGCTCCGGCCGGGAGGGCCGGGGAGCTGTTTTTT. This gives the protein CASSQAPAGRAGELFF.

CDR3 region: CASSPPSLAGGLGSHYNEQFF. CDR3 coding DNA: TGTGCCAGCTCACCACCGTCCCTAGCGGGAGGGCTCGGTTCCCATTACAATGAGCAGTTCTTC. V is TRBV18 and J is TRBJ2-1; 12 bases fit TRBD2. This CDR3 contains 21 residues. Germline loops: CDR1 KGHSH, CDR2 LQKENI. With 0 bases clipped from V and 4 bases from J, the junction kept 16 bases outside the gene matches.

Comments on this clone: This CDR3 is also generated by other DNA sequences in the sample. In DNA form, the CDR3 reads TGTGCCTGGGCTGGGGGGACTGAAGCTTTCTTT. Residues: CAWAGGTEAFF. The chain couples TRBV30 to TRBJ1-1, with a possible D match to TRBD1 (5 bases). The CDR3 is 11 amino acids. Trimming cost V 5 bases and J 5 bases, with 9 bases left between them. Germline-derived CDR1 and CDR2 are GTSNPN and SVGIG (reference sequence).

This rearrangement joins TRBV10-3 to TRBJ2-7; TRBD2 might be the D (6 bases). CDR3 size: 13 residues. The germline V gene has CDR1 ENHRY and CDR2 SYGVKD. The V gene lost 11 bases and the J gene lost 6 bases, with 20 bases spanning the gap. The CDR3 sequence: CALLLEGLGEQYF. As DNA, the CDR3 is TGTGCCCTGCTTTTGGAGGGCCTTGGCGAGCAGTACTTC.

V is TRBV12-5 and J is TRBJ2-1; 11 positions match TRBD2. Germline loops: CDR1 LGHNT, CDR2 FRNRAP. Unmatched junction bases numbered 8, after V lost 6 bases and J lost 7 bases. This CDR3 contains 15 residues. The CDR3 DNA sequence: TGTGCTAGTGGCCTGTCGGGACTAGCGGTAAATGAGCAGTTCTTC. Translating it yields CASGLSGLAVNEQFF.

The chain is built from TRBV2 and TRBJ2-1; D may match TRBD1 or TRBD2 (6 bases each). Germline V gene sequence: CDR1 SNHLY, CDR2 FYNNEI. V was pared by 7 bases and J by 1 base, with 17 bases between. The CDR3 sequence is 16 residues long. CDR3 loop: CASMSDGGASYNEQFF. DNA for the CDR3: TGTGCCAGCATGTCTGACGGGGGCGCATCCTACAATGAGCAGTTCTTC.

This clone was picked up one time. The chain is built from TRBV30 and TRBJ1-1; 8 bases align to TRBD1. Germline trimming cut 5 bases from V and 5 bases from J; bases unmatched to any gene: 7. Germline V gene data show CDR1 as GTSNPN and CDR2 as SVGIG (reference sequence). The CDR3 runs 13 residues. The CDR3 nucleotides are TGTGCCTGGGACAGGGGAGGAATGACTGAAGCTTTCTTT. It codes for CAWDRGGMTEAFF.

This clone occurred a few times. The V gene is TRBV18, the J gene TRBJ1-2; tentatively, D is TRBD1 (6 bases). The length of the CDR3 is 15 residues. The V gene's germline CDR1 is KGHSH and CDR2 LQKENI. The V and J ends lost 3 bases and 0 bases respectively, with 11 bases between them. This CDR3 reads CASSPLDRTNYGYTF. CDR3 nucleotides: TGTGCCAGCTCACCTCTCGACAGGACTAACTATGGCTACACCTTC.

CDR3 sequence: CASKITGWVNEQFF. The DNA for the CDR3 is TGTGCCAGTAAAATCACGGGATGGGTCAATGAGCAGTTCTTC. The V and J genes are TRBV19 and TRBJ2-1; TRBD2 is a possible D gene (5 bases). This CDR3 region has 14 residues. Trimming pared 7 bases from V and 6 bases from J, leaving 16 bases between. Germline V CDR1 and CDR2: LNHDA, SQIVND (reference sequence). Full variable domain (rest looked up from reference TRBV19 and TRBJ2-1): DGGITQSPKYLFRKEGQNVTLSCEQNLNHDAMYWYRQDPGQGLRLIYYSQIVNDFQKGDIAEGYSVSREKKESFPLTVTSAQKNPTAFYLCASKITGWVNEQFFGPGTRLTVL.

This clone appeared a few times. V is TRBV4-3 and J is TRBJ2-3; TRBD2 matches at 7 bases. Germline V gene lookup returns CDR1 LGHNA and CDR2 YSLEER. J was trimmed by 5 bases and V by 0 bases; bases with no gene match: 17. This CDR3 has 19 amino acids. The CDR3 spells CASSQDGVLGEGRGDTQYF. The CDR3 DNA follows: TGCGCCAGCAGCCAAGATGGGGTTTTGGGGGAGGGACGTGGAGATACGCAGTATTTT.